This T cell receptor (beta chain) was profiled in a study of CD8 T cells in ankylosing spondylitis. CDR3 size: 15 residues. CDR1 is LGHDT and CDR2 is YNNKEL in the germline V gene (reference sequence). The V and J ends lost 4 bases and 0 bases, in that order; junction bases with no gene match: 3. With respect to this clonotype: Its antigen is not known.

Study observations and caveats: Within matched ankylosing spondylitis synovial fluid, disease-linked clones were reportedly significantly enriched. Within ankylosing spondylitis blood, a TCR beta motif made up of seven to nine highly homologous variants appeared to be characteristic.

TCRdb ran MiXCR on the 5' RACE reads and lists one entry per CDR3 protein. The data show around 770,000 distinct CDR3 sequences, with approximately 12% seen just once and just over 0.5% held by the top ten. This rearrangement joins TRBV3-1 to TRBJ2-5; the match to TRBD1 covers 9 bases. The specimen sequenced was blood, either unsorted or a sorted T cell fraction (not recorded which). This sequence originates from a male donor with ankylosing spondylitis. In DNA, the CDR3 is TGTGCCAGCAGCCCTGGGACAGGGTACCAAGAGACCCAGTACTTC. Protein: CASSPGTGYQETQYF.